This TCR beta chain was obtained from a study of regulatory T cells in long-lasting Graves disease. Study-level results: Segments TRBV28, TRBJ1-2 and TRBJ2-5 showed preferential usage in persistent disease. Compared with new cases, persistent Graves' patients showed reduced TCR diversity.

CDR3-region Arm-PCR and iRepertoire HTBI primers produced the TCR beta libraries. One entry per CDR3 protein results from TCRdb running MiXCR on the multiplex PCR reads. The sample lists hundreds of thousands of distinct CDR3 sequences, 15% to 20% occurring once. Germline V gene lookup returns CDR1 SNHLY and CDR2 FYNNEI. This CDR3 has 13 amino acids. V lost 6 bases to trimming and J lost 4 bases, with 12 bases between them. This clonotype was seen many times. Its antigen is undetermined. Time point defined: newly diagnosed GD, antithyroid drugs for less than 3 months. The TCR library was prepared using RNA isolated from PBMCs. The same data also contributed to another study, on T cells in Graves' hyperthyroidism and ophthalmopathy. That publication notes: An initial round of RT-PCR targeting the TCR CDR3 relied on the HTBI primer set.

Sample: peripheral blood mononuclear cells (PBMCs), taken at new diagnosis, from a patient treated with antithyroid drugs. The rearrangement links TRBV2 to TRBJ1-1; the D gene is possibly TRBD1 (5 bases). The origin of this receptor is a woman aged 35-65 years with Graves disease. The CDR3 sequence: CASRLRDPTEAFF. For the CDR3, the DNA is TGTGCCAGCAGGTTACGGGACCCCACTGAAGCTTTCTTT.